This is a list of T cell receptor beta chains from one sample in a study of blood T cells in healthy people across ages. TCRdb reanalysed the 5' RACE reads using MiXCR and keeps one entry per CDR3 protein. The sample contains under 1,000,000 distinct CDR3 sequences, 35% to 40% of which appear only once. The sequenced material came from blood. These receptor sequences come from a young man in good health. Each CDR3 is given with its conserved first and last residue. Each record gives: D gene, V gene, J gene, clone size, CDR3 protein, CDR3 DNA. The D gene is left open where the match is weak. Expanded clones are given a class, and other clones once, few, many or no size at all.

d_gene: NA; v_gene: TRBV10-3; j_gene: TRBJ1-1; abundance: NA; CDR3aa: CAISESRAAEAFF; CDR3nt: TGTGCCATCAGTGAGTCGAGGGCCGCTGAAGCTTTCTTT
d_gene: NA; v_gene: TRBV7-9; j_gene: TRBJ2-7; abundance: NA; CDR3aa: CASSPSGRVGEQYF; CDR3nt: TGTGCCAGCAGCCCATCAGGGCGTGTTGGTGAGCAGTACTTC
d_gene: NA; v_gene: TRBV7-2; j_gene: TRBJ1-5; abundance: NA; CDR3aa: CASSLVVSRSNQPQHF; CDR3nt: TGTGCCAGCAGCTTAGTAGTCAGCCGCAGCAATCAGCCCCAGCATTTT
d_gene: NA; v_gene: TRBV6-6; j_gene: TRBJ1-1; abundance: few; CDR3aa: CASRSRGDTEAFF; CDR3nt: TGTGCCAGCAGGTCGAGAGGAGACACTGAAGCTTTCTTT
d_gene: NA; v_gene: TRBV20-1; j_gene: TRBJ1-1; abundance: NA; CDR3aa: CSAVPWTRANTEAFF; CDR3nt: TGCAGTGCCGTACCCTGGACGAGAGCGAACACTGAAGCTTTCTTT
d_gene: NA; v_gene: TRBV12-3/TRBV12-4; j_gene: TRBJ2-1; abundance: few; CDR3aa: CASSPNRVDNNEQFF; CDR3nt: TGTGCCAGCAGTCCCAACAGGGTCGATAACAATGAGCAGTTCTTC
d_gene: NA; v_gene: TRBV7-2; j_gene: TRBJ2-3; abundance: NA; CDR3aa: CASSSPGSTADTQYF; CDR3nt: TGTGCCAGCAGCTCACCGGGATCTACGGCAGATACGCAGTATTTT
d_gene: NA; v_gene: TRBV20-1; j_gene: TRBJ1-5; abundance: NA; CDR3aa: CSAMTFDDQPQHF; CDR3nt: TGCAGTGCTATGACCTTCGACGATCAGCCCCAGCATTTT
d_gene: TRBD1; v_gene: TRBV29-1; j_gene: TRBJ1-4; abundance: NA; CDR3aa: CSVGSGQGRVTNEKLFF; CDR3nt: TGCAGCGTTGGTTCGGGACAGGGACGAGTGACTAATGAAAAACTGTTTTTT
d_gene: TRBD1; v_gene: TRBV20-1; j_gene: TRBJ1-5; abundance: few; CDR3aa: CSALLSTGTGHNQPQHF; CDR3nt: TGCAGTGCGCTCCTATCAACCGGGACAGGGCACAATCAGCCCCAGCATTTT
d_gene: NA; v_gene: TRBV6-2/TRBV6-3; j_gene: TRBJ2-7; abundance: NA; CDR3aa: CASSDSVQIYEQYF; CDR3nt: TGTGCCAGCAGTGACTCGGTACAGATCTACGAGCAGTACTTC
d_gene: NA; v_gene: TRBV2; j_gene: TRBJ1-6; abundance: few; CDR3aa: CANGGQGGSPLHF; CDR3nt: TGTGCCAACGGGGGGCAAGGGGGTTCACCCCTCCACTTT
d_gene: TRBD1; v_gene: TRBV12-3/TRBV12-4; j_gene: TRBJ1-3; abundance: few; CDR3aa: CASSRTGGNTIYF; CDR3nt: TGTGCCAGCAGCAGGACAGGTGGAAACACCATATATTTT
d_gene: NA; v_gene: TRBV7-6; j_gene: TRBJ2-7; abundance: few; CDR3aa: CASSPTAGGQGSYEQYF; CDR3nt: TGTGCCAGCAGCCCGACCGCGGGAGGACAGGGGAGCTACGAGCAGTACTTC
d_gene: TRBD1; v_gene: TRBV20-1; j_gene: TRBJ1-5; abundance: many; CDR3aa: CSATLQGILSNQPQHF; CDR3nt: TGCAGTGCTACCCTACAGGGGATTCTTAGCAATCAGCCCCAGCATTTT
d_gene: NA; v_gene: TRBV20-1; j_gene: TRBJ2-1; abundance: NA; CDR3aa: CSASASRGRSYNEQFF; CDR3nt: TGCAGTGCTTCCGCGTCCCGGGGGCGCTCCTACAATGAGCAGTTCTTC
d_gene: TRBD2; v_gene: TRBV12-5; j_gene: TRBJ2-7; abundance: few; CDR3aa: CASGLSSGSSYEQYF; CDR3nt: TGTGCTAGTGGTTTGAGTAGCGGGAGCTCCTACGAGCAGTACTTC
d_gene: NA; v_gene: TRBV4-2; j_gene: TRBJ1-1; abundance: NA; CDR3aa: CASSQSALEAFF; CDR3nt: TGTGCCAGCAGCCAAAGCGCCCTAGAAGCTTTCTTT
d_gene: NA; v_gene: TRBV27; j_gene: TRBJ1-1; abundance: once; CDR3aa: CASSPGTRLDTEAFF; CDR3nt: TGTGCCAGCAGTCCAGGCACGAGACTCGACACTGAAGCTTTCTTT
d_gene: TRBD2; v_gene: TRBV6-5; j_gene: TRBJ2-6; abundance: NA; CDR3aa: CTSSYSGRGMRSGANVLTF; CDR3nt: TGTACCAGCAGTTACTCGGGGAGGGGAATGAGGTCTGGGGCCAACGTCCTGACTTTC
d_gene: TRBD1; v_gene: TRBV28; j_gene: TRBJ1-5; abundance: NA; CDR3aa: CASSLGTGGIYSNQPQHF; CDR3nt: TGTGCCAGCAGTTTGGGGACAGGGGGCATTTATAGCAATCAGCCCCAGCATTTT